The 29 T cell receptor beta chains given below trace back to one sample, sequenced in a study of T cell responses to AZD1222 COVID-19 vaccine. Only in-frame clones appear in the TCRdb table, and some are missing; sequencing was by immunoSEQ multiplex PCR. The table records about 130,000 clones, roughly nine tenths of them present only once. The material was peripheral blood, obtained 28 days after the second AZD1222 dose. These TCRs come from an adult who received the AZD1222 COVID-19 vaccine.

The J gene is TRBJ2-3, the V gene TRBV3-1 (or the pseudogene TRBV3-2); D is undetermined. V was clipped by 1 base and J by 0 bases, with 5 bases between them. Germline V gene data show CDR1 as LGHDT and CDR2 as YNNKEL (reference sequence). CDR3 length: 14 amino acids. This CDR3 reads CASSQASSTDTQYF. For the CDR3, the DNA is TGTGCCAGCAGCCAAGCGTCGAGCACAGATACGCAGTATTTT.

V gene TRBV29-1 combines with J gene TRBJ1-5, with 7 bases that match TRBD1. Germline-derived CDR1 and CDR2 are SQVTM and ANQGSEA. The CDR3 sequence is 12 residues long. J gave up 4 bases and V 5 bases, and 2 bases lay outside the gene matches. This CDR3 is CSVQGENQPQHF. In nucleotides, the CDR3 is TGCAGCGTTCAGGGGGAGAATCAGCCCCAGCATTTT.

The chain is built from TRBV6-5 and TRBJ1-4; 9 bases are shared with TRBD1. V trimming: 6 bases; J trimming: 6 bases; junction bases outside the gene matches: 5. The CDR3 contains 14 residues. Per the germline V gene, CDR1 is MNHEY and CDR2 is SVGAGI. CDR3 in amino acids: CASRADRGDEKLFF. In nucleotides, the CDR3 is TGTGCCAGCAGGGCGGACAGGGGTGATGAAAAACTGTTTTTT.

This clone turned up a few times. The chain combines TRBV7-9 with TRBJ1-6; possibly TRBD1 for D (6 bases). Germline V gene data show CDR1 as SEHNR and CDR2 as FQNEAQ (reference sequence). This CDR3 contains 12 residues. Trimming removed 5 bases from V and 9 bases from J, with 8 bases in between. The CDR3 bases are TGTGCCAGCAGCCGGGACATTTCACCCCTCCACTTT. The encoded protein is CASSRDISPLHF.

The rearrangement joins TRBV9 to TRBJ2-7; D uncertain. Germline V gene data show CDR1 as SGDLS and CDR2 as YYNGEE. This CDR3 contains 13 residues. Between the trimmed V and J ends, which lost 2 bases and 5 bases, there was a span of 11 bases. The CDR3: CASSVAYDDEQYF. The CDR3 nucleotides read TGTGCCAGCAGCGTGGCCTACGATGACGAGCAGTACTTC. The whole variable domain, remainder taken from reference TRBV9 and TRBJ2-7, is DSGVTQTPKHLITATGQRVTLRCSPRSGDLSVYWYQQSLDQGLQFLIQYYNGEERAKGNILERFSAQQFPDLHSELNLSSLELGDSALYFCASSVAYDDEQYFGPGTRLTVT.

V is TRBV12-3 or TRBV12-4 and J is TRBJ2-2, with D perhaps matching TRBD2 (5 bases). CDR3 size: 13 residues. V was trimmed by 3 bases and J by 5 bases, leaving 7 bases between them. CDR3 amino acids: CASSLRATGELFF. CDR3 DNA sequence: TGTGCCAGCAGTTTGCGGGCAACCGGGGAGCTGTTTTTT.

The chain joins TRBV7-8 to TRBJ1-5; D possibly corresponds to TRBD1 (6 bases). Germline CDR1 is SGHVS and CDR2 is FQNEAQ. With 5 bases removed from V and 0 bases from J, the gap between germline ends came to 11 bases. The CDR3 totals 15 residues. The CDR3 loop is CASSRTGNSNQPQHF. CDR3 DNA sequence: TGTGCCAGCAGCCGAACAGGGAATAGCAATCAGCCCCAGCATTTT.

The chain links TRBV5-1 to TRBJ1-3; no firm D call. CDR1 and CDR2 (germline): SGHRS, YFSETQ. Trimming stripped 1 base from V and 0 bases from J, with 8 bases between. CDR3 size: 15 residues. CDR3: CASSLIGSSGNTIYF. The CDR3 DNA sequence: TGCGCCAGCAGCTTGATTGGGTCCTCTGGAAACACCATATATTTT.

The chain employs TRBV5-6 and TRBJ2-2; TRBD2 might be the D (5 bases). This CDR3 is built from 16 residues. Germline CDR1 reads SGHDT; CDR2 reads YYEEEE. V lost 3 bases and J 3 bases, leaving 15 bases between the germline ends. The CDR3 here is CASSSALELDTGELFF. Here the CDR3 DNA reads TGTGCCAGCAGCTCGGCCCTGGAACTAGACACCGGGGAGCTGTTTTTT.

The CDR3 DNA is TGCGCCAGCAGCCAAGATCCCGGGCAGGAAAGGACCGGGGAGCTGTTTTTT. It translates to CASSQDPGQERTGELFF. The V and J genes are TRBV4-1 and TRBJ2-2, with D unresolved. The CDR3 loop spans 17 amino acids. The germline V and J ends were trimmed by 0 bases and 5 bases, with 16 bases remaining between them. Looked up from germline, CDR1 is MGHRA and CDR2 is YSYEKL.

V gene TRBV5-1 combines with J gene TRBJ2-5; the D gene is possibly TRBD2 (6 bases). Trimming took 4 bases from V and 5 from J, leaving 12 bases between them. Germline V gene data show CDR1 as SGHRS and CDR2 as YFSETQ. The CDR3 length is 13 residues. The CDR3 loop is CASSPGLTETQYF. The CDR3 nucleotides read TGCGCCAGCAGCCCCGGACTAACCGAGACCCAGTACTTC.

This chain joins TRBV4-3 and TRBJ2-7; 9 bases align to TRBD1. Germline V gene lookup returns CDR1 LGHNA and CDR2 YSLEER. CDR3 length: 17 amino acids. V gave up 0 bases and J gave up 5 bases; unmatched junction bases: 11. DNA of the CDR3: TGCGCCAGCAGCCAAGATTGGTCGGGACAGGGCCTCAACGAGCAGTACTTC. This encodes CASSQDWSGQGLNEQYF.

This chain uses TRBV7-9 with TRBJ1-1, with D maybe TRBD1 (5 bases). The CDR3 sequence is 12 residues long. Trimming removed 8 bases from V and 4 bases from J, with 11 bases in between. The germline CDR1 and CDR2 sequences are SEHNR and FQNEAQ (reference sequence). The CDR3 DNA follows: TGTGCCAGCGATCGAAGGGGCACTGAAGCTTTCTTT. Amino acids: CASDRRGTEAFF.

This clone was seen a single time. The chain has TRBV10-3 and TRBJ1-2, with 7 bases fitting TRBD1. V was clipped by 3 bases and J by 6 bases; unmatched bases: 10. CDR3 length: 15 residues. CDR1 and CDR2 (germline): ENHRY, SYGVKD. CDR3 coding DNA: TGTGCCATCAGTGATGACAGGGAAATCATTAATGGCTACACCTTC. Translation gives CAISDDREIINGYTF.

The rearrangement uses TRBV15 and TRBJ1-5, with D perhaps matching TRBD1 (5 bases). Trimming removed 7 bases from V and 2 bases from J, with 9 bases in between. CDR1 LNHNV and CDR2 YYDKDF come from the germline V gene (reference sequence). The CDR3 totals 13 residues. The CDR3 region is CATTTGGNQPQHF. The CDR3 nucleotides are TGTGCCACCACCACGGGGGGCAATCAGCCCCAGCATTTT.

The chain recombines TRBV19 with TRBJ1-1, with D uncertain. The CDR3 is made up of 17 amino acids. V lost 3 bases and J lost 4, with 21 bases in between. The germline V gene encodes CDR1 LNHDA and CDR2 SQIVND (reference sequence). CDR3 residues: CASSILVSTPGATEAFF. The CDR3 nucleotides read TGTGCCAGTAGTATCCTTGTTTCGACCCCCGGCGCCACTGAAGCTTTCTTT.

This clone was recorded once. The gene calls are TRBV7-2 and TRBJ1-5, with D possibly being TRBD1 (5 bases). The CDR3 runs 15 residues. Trimming left V 1 base short and J 9 bases short, with 16 bases between. Germline CDR1 is SGHTA and CDR2 is FQGNSA. CDR3 residues: CASSLVVADKRPQHF. CDR3 DNA sequence: TGTGCCAGCAGCTTAGTCGTGGCGGACAAGCGGCCCCAGCATTTT. Variable domain in full (rest from reference TRBV7-2 and TRBJ1-5): GAGVSQSPSNKVTEKGKDVELRCDPISGHTALYWYRQSLGQGLEFLIYFQGNSAPDKSGLPSDRFSAERTGGSVSTLTIQRTQQEDSAVYLCASSLVVADKRPQHFGDGTRLSIL.

The chain has TRBV30 and TRBJ1-2; D is undetermined. Trimming removed 0 bases at V and 4 bases at J, with 6 bases between. Germline values: CDR1 GTSNPN, CDR2 SVGIG (reference sequence). The CDR3 runs 12 residues. This CDR3 reads CAWSVGLYGYTF. The CDR3 coding sequence is TGTGCCTGGAGTGTAGGACTCTATGGCTACACCTTC.

As concerns this clone: One end of the junction varies from germline; a read error may be responsible. The chain couples TRBV7-7 to TRBJ1-3; 7 bases match TRBD1. CDR1 and CDR2 (germline): SSHAT, FNYEAQ (reference sequence). The CDR3 contains 16 residues. The CDR3 is CASSPAWDSSGNTIYF. The CDR3 coding sequence is TGTGCTAGCAGTCCAGCCTGGGACAGCTCTGGAAACACCATATATTTT.

DNA of the CDR3: TGTGCCAGCAGTTACAATGATGCCTATGGCTACACCTTC. It specifies CASSYNDAYGYTF. The chain uses TRBV6-2 or TRBV6-3 and TRBJ1-2, with D unresolved. The V and J ends lost 2 bases and 4 bases respectively, with 8 bases between them. Germline V gene sequence: CDR1 MNHEY, CDR2 SVGEGT. The CDR3 runs 13 residues.

This chain joins TRBV1 and TRBJ1-2; no DNA check was done on the table's D call, TRBD1. TRBV1 is an annotated pseudogene. There are 16 residues in the CDR3. CDR3 sequence: CTSSPTRDRGNYGYTF. CDR3 nucleotide sequence: TGCACCAGCAGCCCCACCCGCGACAGGGGTAACTATGGCTACACCTTC.

This clone has a single count. The genes are TRBV4-2 and TRBJ1-1; 9 bases match TRBD1. Germline V gene lookup returns CDR1 LGHNA and CDR2 YNFKEQ. V trimming: 1 base; J trimming: 2 bases; junction bases outside the gene matches: 2. This CDR3 contains 15 residues. The DNA of the CDR3 is TGTGCCAGCAGCCAAGGACAGGGGGGTAACACTGAAGCTTTCTTT. Protein: CASSQGQGGNTEAFF.

The gene calls are TRBV18 and TRBJ1-6; 7 bases fit TRBD1. The CDR3 runs 13 residues. Germline CDR1 reads KGHSH; CDR2 reads LQKENI. Germline trimming cut 5 bases from V and 13 bases from J; bases unmatched to any gene: 8. CDR3 sequence: CASSADRTKPLHF. The CDR3 DNA is TGTGCCAGCTCAGCGGACAGGACGAAGCCCCTCCACTTT.

The V call is TRBV30, the J call TRBJ2-6; possible D gene TRBD2, 5 bases. Trimming shortened V by 2 bases and J by 1 base, and 15 bases separated the two germline ends. Germline V gene data show CDR1 as GTSNPN and CDR2 as SVGIG (reference sequence). The CDR3 contains 17 residues. The CDR3 spells CAWSPWSGLSGANVLTF. The CDR3 DNA is TGTGCCTGGAGTCCATGGAGCGGCTTATCTGGGGCCAACGTCCTGACTTTC.

The genes are TRBV6-6 and TRBJ2-2, with unresolved D. The V end was cut by 7 bases, the J end by 3 bases, with 3 bases between. This CDR3 contains 11 residues. The germline gives CDR1 MNHNY, CDR2 SVGAGI (reference sequence). CDR3 loop: CASTYTGELFF. CDR3 in DNA: TGTGCCAGCACCTACACCGGGGAGCTGTTTTTT.

The chain uses TRBV30 and TRBJ2-1, with D perhaps TRBD2 (6 bases). The CDR3 has 13 amino acids. The ends were cut back, 3 bases at V and 2 bases at J, with 8 bases in the middle. Germline V gene data show CDR1 as GTSNPN and CDR2 as SVGIG (reference sequence). The DNA for the CDR3 is TGTGCCTGGAGCCCGGGGGCCTACAATGAGCAGTTCTTC. Translating gives CAWSPGAYNEQFF.

This clone was seen a single time. The genes are TRBV30 and TRBJ2-7; 8 bases fit TRBD2. With V trimmed by 0 bases and J by 4 bases, 8 bases remained unmatched. The CDR3 spans 15 residues. From germline, CDR1 is GTSNPN and CDR2 SVGIG (reference sequence). CDR3 residues: CAWSVQRGRDYEQYF. For the CDR3, the DNA is TGTGCCTGGAGTGTACAGCGGGGGCGTGATTACGAGCAGTACTTC.

V usage is TRBV2 and J usage is TRBJ1-2; no definite D call. The CDR3 extends over 13 amino acids. With 6 bases removed from V and 4 bases from J, the gap between germline ends came to 12 bases. Germline loops: CDR1 SNHLY, CDR2 FYNNEI. Here the CDR3 DNA reads TGTGCCAGCAGACAGAGCTTGAGCTATGGCTACACCTTC. Residues: CASRQSLSYGYTF. The variable domain in full, with the rest retrieved from reference TRBV2 and TRBJ1-2, is EPEVTQTPSHQVTQMGQEVILRCVPISNHLYFYWYRQILGQKVEFLVSFYNNEISEKSEIFDDQFSVERPDGSNFTLKIRSTKLEDSAMYFCASRQSLSYGYTFGSGTRLTVV.

The chain is built from TRBV6-6 and TRBJ2-3, with a tentative D call TRBD1 (6 bases). The CDR3 has 15 residues. The V gene's germline CDR1 is MNHNY and CDR2 SVGAGI (reference sequence). Trimming shortened V by 4 bases and J by 6 bases, and 17 bases separated the two germline ends. The CDR3: CASSSPYRDRDTQYF. In DNA form, the CDR3 reads TGTGCCAGCAGTTCCCCTTACAGGGACCGGGATACGCAGTATTTT.